This is a list of T cell receptor beta chains from one sample in a study of shared clonotypes between healthy human individuals. TCRdb keeps only in-frame clones here, not all; method: immunoSEQ multiplex PCR. The table has roughly 2.4 million clones, under 97% seen once. The sample consisted of naive CD4+ T cells sorted from blood. The source of these receptors is a man aged 18 to 30 in good health. The CDR3 runs from the conserved cysteine through the conserved F or W. Each record gives: J gene, V gene, clone size, D gene, CDR3 protein, CDR3 DNA. A D gene is named only where the DNA matches it firmly. Clone sizes are given selectively: once, few, many, or a class where the clone is expanded.

>TRBJ2-1|TRBV29-1|NA|TRBD2
CSGKAGGYNEQFF
TGCAGCGGTAAAGCGGGGGGATACAATGAGCAGTTCTTC
>TRBJ2-7|TRBV25-1|NA|TRBD1
CASSDDRGPYEQYF
TGTGCCAGCAGTGATGACAGGGGGCCCTACGAGCAGTACTTC
>TRBJ2-2|TRBV6-5|NA|NA
CASTPGSGFTGELFF
TGTGCCAGCACCCCGGGGAGCGGGTTCACCGGGGAGCTGTTTTTT
>TRBJ2-3|TRBV5-8|NA|TRBD2
CASSPDSVGAAGGVDTQYF
TGTGCCAGCAGCCCGGATAGCGTTGGAGCAGCGGGAGGGGTAGATACGCAGTATTTT
>TRBJ1-1|TRBV18|once|NA
CASSPGVWDTEAFF
TGTGCCAGCTCACCGGGGGTCTGGGACACTGAAGCTTTCTTT
>TRBJ1-2|TRBV4-1|NA|NA
CASSLEAANYGYTF
TGCGCCAGCAGCCTGGAGGCAGCTAACTATGGCTACACCTTC
>TRBJ2-2|TRBV11-2|NA|NA
CASSYRGRTPNTGELFF
TGTGCCAGCAGCTATAGGGGACGCACTCCGAACACCGGGGAGCTGTTTTTT
>TRBJ1-1|TRBV30|NA|TRBD1
CAWSRQGIVTEAFF
TGTGCCTGGAGTCGACAGGGGATCGTCACTGAAGCTTTCTTT
>TRBJ1-6|TRBV6-6|NA|NA
CASSYSTVIYNSPLHF
TGTGCCAGCAGTTACTCGACAGTAATCTATAATTCACCCCTCCACTTT
>TRBJ1-2|TRBV2|NA|NA
CATRRGPPSFGYTF
TGTGCCACGAGGCGTGGGCCCCCCTCTTTTGGCTACACCTTC
>TRBJ2-2|TRBV30|NA|NA
CAWTVTGELFF
TGTGCCTGGACAGTAACCGGGGAGCTGTTTTTT
>TRBJ2-3|TRBV6-5|few|NA
CASSYSSSTDTQYF
TGTGCCAGCAGTTACTCGAGCAGCACAGATACGCAGTATTTT
>TRBJ2-7|TRBV4-3|NA|NA
CASSQENSYEQYF
TGCGCCAGCAGCCAGGAGAACTCCTACGAGCAGTACTTC
>TRBJ1-2|TRBV29-1|NA|TRBD1
CSVAGTANYGYTF
TGCAGCGTTGCCGGGACAGCTAACTATGGCTACACCTTC
>TRBJ2-1|TRBV2|NA|NA
CASSEGPGDEQFF
TGTGCCAGCAGTGAAGGGCCCGGGGATGAGCAGTTCTTC
>TRBJ2-7|TRBV5-4|NA|NA
CASSLGIPTTPYEQYF
TGTGCCAGCAGCTTGGGGATCCCCACTACTCCCTACGAGCAGTACTTC